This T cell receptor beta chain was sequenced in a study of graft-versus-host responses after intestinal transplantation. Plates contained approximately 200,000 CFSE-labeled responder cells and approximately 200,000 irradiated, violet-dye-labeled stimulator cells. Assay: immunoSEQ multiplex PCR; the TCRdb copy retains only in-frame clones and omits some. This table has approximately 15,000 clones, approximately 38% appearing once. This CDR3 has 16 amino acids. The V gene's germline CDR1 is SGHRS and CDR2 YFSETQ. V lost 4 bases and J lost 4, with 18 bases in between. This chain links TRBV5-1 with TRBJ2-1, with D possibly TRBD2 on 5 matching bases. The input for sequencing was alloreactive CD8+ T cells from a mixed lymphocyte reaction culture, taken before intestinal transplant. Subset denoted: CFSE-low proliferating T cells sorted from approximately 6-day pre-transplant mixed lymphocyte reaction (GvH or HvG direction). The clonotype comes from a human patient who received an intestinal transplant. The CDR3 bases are TGCGCCAGCAGCAGTTGGACCTTTTGGAGGTACAATGAGCAGTTCTTC. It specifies CASSSWTFWRYNEQFF.